This T cell receptor (beta chain) was obtained from a study of vaccination and CD4 T cells after COVID-19. Background on the study: Timing of post-vaccine sample collection was a median 72 days after dose two, with a range of 14 to 241. Study-level findings and limits: Early post-infection timepoints were missing, and relatively few convalescent patients were studied.

A note on this clonotype: Its antigen remains unknown.

Treatment indicated: roughly 10-day PBMC culture with coronavirus spike peptide pools or control peptides (ViraFEST assay). ViraFEST used peptide pools to expand antigen-specific T cells and subsequently sequenced their TCRs. Wells that each held 1.8 million or so PBMCs were cultured with 7.5 to 10 IU/ml IL-2 and approximately 9.5 ug/ml peptide pools. CD4+ T cells that had been cultured provided DNA sequenced with the Oncomine TCR Beta short-read assay. One entry per CDR3 protein, called by TCRdb with MiXCR from the PCR reads. The table has about 14,000 distinct CDR3 sequences, over 40% seen once; the top ten hold roughly 9%. J was trimmed by 8 bases and V by 6 bases; bases with no gene match: 10. Per germline, CDR1 DFQATT and CDR2 SNEGSKA (reference sequence). This CDR3 is 15 amino acids long.

The chain carries TRBV20-1 and TRBJ2-2, with TRBD2 matching 12 bases. The sample taken for sequencing was CD4+ T cells from blood, cultured in vitro. This TCR derives from a human donor who had recovered from COVID-19. The DNA for the CDR3 is TGCAGTGCCCCGAGGACTAGCGGGAATAGGGGGGAGCTGTTTTTT. It is translated as CSAPRTSGNRGELFF.